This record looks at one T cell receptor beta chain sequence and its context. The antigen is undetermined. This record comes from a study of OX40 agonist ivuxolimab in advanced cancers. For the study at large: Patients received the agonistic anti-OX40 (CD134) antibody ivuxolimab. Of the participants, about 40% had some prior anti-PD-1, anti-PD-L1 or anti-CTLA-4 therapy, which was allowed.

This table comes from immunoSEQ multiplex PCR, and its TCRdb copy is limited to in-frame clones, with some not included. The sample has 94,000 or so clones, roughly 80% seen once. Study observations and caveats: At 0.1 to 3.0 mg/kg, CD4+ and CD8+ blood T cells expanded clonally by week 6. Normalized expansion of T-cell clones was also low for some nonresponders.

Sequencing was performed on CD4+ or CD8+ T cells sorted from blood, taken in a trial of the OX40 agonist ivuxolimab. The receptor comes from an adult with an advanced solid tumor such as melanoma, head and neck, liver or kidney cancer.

The CDR3 DNA reads TGCAGCGTTGAGCGGGGTGAGAGAGAGCAGTACTTC. Translated: CSVERGEREQYF. The V gene is TRBV29-1, the J gene TRBJ2-7; D might be TRBD2 (6 bases). Germline V gene lookup returns CDR1 SQVTM and CDR2 ANQGSEA. The CDR3 loop spans 12 amino acids. Trimming removed 3 bases from V and 7 bases from J, with 13 bases in between.